This T cell receptor beta chain comes out of a study of CD8+CD57+ T cells in acquired aplastic anemia. Profiling that covered TCR beta VDJ and CDR3 relied on genomic DNA as its template. MiXCR was run by TCRdb on the reads, yielding one entry per CDR3 protein. The repertoire consists of about 190,000 distinct CDR3 sequences, with less than 65% occurring once and the leading ten covering around 46%. Germline assignment: CDR1 LNHDA and CDR2 SQIVND (reference sequence). This CDR3 has 13 amino acids. The J segment lost 14 bases and the V segment lost 5 bases, leaving 10 bases of the junction unmatched. The receptor comes from a human donor with severe aplastic anemia or a healthy control (not recorded which). The rearrangement joins TRBV19 to TRBJ2-1, with 9 bases identical to TRBD1. The sequenced sample consisted of sorted CD4+, CD8+, or CD8+CD57+ T cells (not recorded which) from PBMCs. CDR3 in DNA: TGTGCCAGTAGTGCCGGGACAGGGCTAGGGGAGTTCTTC. It is translated as CASSAGTGLGEFF.